Shown below are 20 T cell receptor beta chains from a single sample sequenced in a study of PD-1 blockade in classical Hodgkin lymphoma. Stated time point: cycle 4 day 1 (C4D1), after more than five weeks of nivolumab. Exposure to brentuximab vedotin varied, and each patient had relapsed following autologous stem cell transplantation. TCRdb's copy holds only in-frame clones and misses some; the assay was immunoSEQ multiplex PCR. Of under 40,000 clones in the sample, around 80% were seen once. Material: peripheral blood mononuclear cells (PBMCs), obtained before the fourth cycle of nivolumab. The receptors were gathered from a human donor with classical Hodgkin lymphoma.

The chain has TRBV19 and TRBJ2-3, with 8 positions matching TRBD2. CDR1 LNHDA and CDR2 SQIVND come from the germline V gene (reference sequence). The V segment lost 2 bases and the J segment 0 bases; nucleotides outside the gene matches: 13. The CDR3 length is 19 residues. The CDR3 nucleotides are TGTGCCAGTAGTATAAAGAAAGCGGGGGACTTCCTTAGCACAGATACGCAGTATTTT. Its translation: CASSIKKAGDFLSTDTQYF.

This clone appeared a few times. The chain uses TRBV9 and TRBJ2-2; D remains unclear. There are 12 residues in the CDR3. Per the germline V gene, CDR1 is SGDLS and CDR2 is YYNGEE. Trimming took off 4 bases at V and 8 bases at J, with 9 bases between the two ends. DNA for the CDR3: TGTGCCAGCAGCCTTAGTCGGGGGGAGCTGTTTTTT. The encoded protein is CASSLSRGELFF.

The chain recombines TRBV28 with TRBJ1-1; D unclear. Between the trimmed V and J ends, which lost 7 bases and 9 bases, there was a span of 12 bases. Germline V gene lookup returns CDR1 MDHEN and CDR2 SYDVKM. This CDR3 is 11 amino acids long. CDR3 bases: TGTGCCAGCAATTATGGTGGGAAAGCTTTCTTT. Amino acids: CASNYGGKAFF.

This chain uses TRBV7-9 with TRBJ2-4; no clear D. Germline values: CDR1 SEHNR, CDR2 FQNEAQ (reference sequence). The length of the CDR3 is 13 residues. Trimming left V 1 base short and J 4 bases short, with 5 bases between. The CDR3 sequence is CASSLGQKNIQYF. The CDR3 DNA reads as TGTGCCAGCAGCTTAGGGCAGAAAAACATTCAGTACTTC.

V and J are TRBV6-5 and TRBJ1-1; 8 bases match TRBD1. The trim removed 2 bases at V and 5 bases at J, leaving 4 bases unmatched. The CDR3 runs to 14 residues. From germline, CDR1 is MNHEY and CDR2 SVGAGI. The CDR3 region is CASSYGWDRTEAFF. For the CDR3, the DNA is TGTGCCAGCAGTTACGGCTGGGACAGGACTGAAGCTTTCTTT.

The chain joins TRBV28 to TRBJ1-4; D is possibly TRBD1 (5 bases). Per germline, CDR1 MDHEN and CDR2 SYDVKM. Deletions cut 6 bases from V and 3 bases from J, with 14 bases between. The CDR3 is 15 residues long. In nucleotides, the CDR3 is TGTGCCAGCAGCAGAGGGACCACAGCTAATGAAAAACTGTTTTTT. Protein product: CASSRGTTANEKLFF.

The J gene is TRBJ1-1, the V gene TRBV6-6; D may be TRBD1 (6 bases). The ends were cut back, 6 bases at V and 0 bases at J, with 8 bases in the middle. This CDR3 region has 13 residues. Germline CDR1 is MNHNY and CDR2 is SVGAGI (reference sequence). The CDR3 here is CASRRGMNTEAFF. The DNA for the CDR3 is TGTGCCAGCAGAAGGGGGATGAACACTGAAGCTTTCTTT.

This chain uses TRBV7-9 with TRBJ1-2; tentatively, D is TRBD1 (6 bases). Trimming removed 3 bases at V and 7 bases at J, with 12 bases between. The CDR3 consists of 13 residues. Germline V gene data show CDR1 as SEHNR and CDR2 as FQNEAQ (reference sequence). This CDR3 reads CASSLSGEGGYTF. The CDR3 nucleotides are TGTGCCAGCAGCTTGTCAGGGGAGGGTGGCTACACCTTC.

V usage is TRBV15 and J usage is TRBJ2-1; D is possibly TRBD1 (7 bases). The CDR3 length is 13 residues. Germline CDR1 is LNHNV and CDR2 is YYDKDF (reference sequence). Deletions cut 3 bases from V and 9 bases from J, with 12 bases between. Here the CDR3 reads CATSSQGGAEQFF. CDR3 nucleotide sequence: TGTGCCACCAGCAGCCAGGGGGGCGCTGAGCAGTTCTTC.

In its sample, this clone was seen once. This chain uses TRBV6-6 with TRBJ2-7; D remains unclear. The CDR3 has 12 amino acids. V lost 6 bases and J lost 2, with 8 bases in between. Germline assignment: CDR1 MNHNY and CDR2 SVGAGI (reference sequence). The CDR3, as DNA: TGTGCCAGCAGCCTCACTGCCTACGAGCAGTACTTC. It specifies CASSLTAYEQYF.

The chain couples TRBV10-2 to TRBJ2-7; 11 bases are a match to TRBD2. Germline V gene data show CDR1 as WSHSY and CDR2 as SAAADI. V shed 4 bases and J 0 bases; nucleotides not matched to a gene: 5. This CDR3 is built from 16 residues. Written as DNA, the CDR3 is TGCGCCAGCAGTGGACTAGCGGGAAACCCCTCCTACGAGCAGTACTTC. It encodes CASSGLAGNPSYEQYF.

This chain links TRBV10-2 with TRBJ1-2; no clear D. Germline assignment: CDR1 WSHSY and CDR2 SAAADI. The V and J ends lost 7 bases and 8 bases respectively, with 14 bases between them. This CDR3 comprises 12 residues. The CDR3 spells CASTPSGEGYTF. In nucleotides, the CDR3 is TGCGCCAGCACCCCAAGTGGGGAAGGCTACACCTTC.

V gene TRBV4-3 combines with J gene TRBJ2-2; maybe TRBD1 (6 bases). V shed 4 bases and J shed 0 bases, with 18 bases lying between them. The CDR3 has 18 amino acids. The germline V gene encodes CDR1 LGHNA and CDR2 YSLEER. CDR3: CASSPIFPGHTNTGELFF. The CDR3, as DNA: TGCGCCAGCAGCCCAATATTTCCGGGACATACGAACACCGGGGAGCTGTTTTTT.

This rearrangement joins TRBV5-1 to TRBJ1-1, with unresolved D. CDR3 length equals 15 residues. The germline gives CDR1 SGHRS, CDR2 YFSETQ. Trimming cost V 4 bases and J 2 bases, with 15 bases left between them. The CDR3 sequence: CASSDVVSGNTEAFF. DNA for the CDR3: TGCGCCAGCAGCGATGTAGTTTCGGGTAACACTGAAGCTTTCTTT.

The chain has TRBV28 and TRBJ1-1; unclear D gene. Germline lookup yields CDR1 MDHEN and CDR2 SYDVKM. The CDR3 runs 14 residues. Trimming took 3 bases from V and 4 from J, leaving 12 bases between them. DNA of the CDR3: TGTGCCAGCAGTTTTTACATAGTGGGCACTGAAGCTTTCTTT. This encodes CASSFYIVGTEAFF.

The chain uses TRBV27 and TRBJ2-1; no clear D. The V and J ends lost 5 bases and 9 bases respectively, with 17 bases between them. The CDR3 totals 14 residues. Germline V CDR1 and CDR2: MNHEY, SMNVEV (reference sequence). The CDR3 DNA is TGTGCCAGCAGTCAAGAGACTGGAAACCTTGAGCAGTTCTTC. It codes for CASSQETGNLEQFF.

This CDR3 reads CASSVDLLAGGEQFF. DNA of the CDR3: TGTGCCAGCAGCGTAGATCTACTAGCGGGAGGTGAGCAGTTCTTC. The genes are TRBV9 and TRBJ2-1; 12 bases are a match to TRBD2. V shed 0 bases and J 9 bases; nucleotides not matched to a gene: 4. The germline V gene encodes CDR1 SGDLS and CDR2 YYNGEE. This CDR3 is built from 15 residues.

This clone has a single count. The rearrangement joins TRBV7-3 to TRBJ2-6, with a possible D match to TRBD1 (5 bases). Germline CDR1 SGHTA, CDR2 FQGTGA. The CDR3 runs to 17 residues. Trimming took 3 bases from V and 0 from J, leaving 12 bases between them. CDR3 in amino acids: CASSFRRGNSGANVLTF. The DNA for the CDR3 is TGTGCCAGCAGCTTCCGAAGGGGCAACTCTGGGGCCAACGTCCTGACTTTC.

This chain links TRBV5-1 with TRBJ2-5; either TRBD1 or TRBD2 may supply D (5 bases each). This CDR3 contains 15 residues. CDR1 is SGHRS and CDR2 is YFSETQ in the germline V gene. Trimming removed 4 bases at V and 5 bases at J, with 18 bases between. CDR3 bases: TGCGCCAGCAGCCCCAGGGTAGGAGGCGGGGAGACCCAGTACTTC. Amino acid sequence: CASSPRVGGGETQYF.

This CDR3 reads CSAPRYYGYTF. The CDR3 DNA reads TGCAGTGCTCCGCGGTACTATGGCTACACCTTC. This chain joins TRBV20-1 and TRBJ1-2; D is unclear. Germline V gene sequence: CDR1 DFQATT, CDR2 SNEGSKA (reference sequence). The CDR3 is made up of 11 amino acids. The V and J ends lost 5 bases and 3 bases respectively, with 7 bases between them.